This T cell receptor (beta chain) originates from a study of blood T cells in healthy people across ages. Comment on this clonotype: Its antigen remains unknown.

Sample-barcoded 5' priming and a J-beta primer mix drove a second PCR of 7 to 11 cycles. TCRdb called the 5' RACE reads again in MiXCR, with one record for every CDR3 protein. In the table there are about 1.8 million distinct CDR3 sequences, about 50% of which are singletons. Germline values: CDR1 SGHTA, CDR2 FQGNSA. CDR3 length: 13 residues. V gave up 3 bases and J gave up 5 bases, with 10 bases separating them. General observations from the study: CMV infection status of these donors was not known. Researchers judged that diversity estimates from one million T cells fell short of true values. With naive T cell percentage, TCR beta diversity showed a strong correlation.

The J gene is TRBJ2-5, the V gene TRBV7-2, with no clear D. The specimen was blood. The clonotype comes from a woman aged 40 to 50 in good health. The CDR3 DNA reads TGTGCCAGCAGCTTTGAACTACGGGAGACCCAGTACTTC. Translation: CASSFELRETQYF.